This T cell receptor beta chain was sequenced in a study of Ad26.COV2.S vaccination and SARS-CoV-2 variants. Study outcomes and limitations: Substantial response breadth was reportedly seen for spike-specific CD8+ and CD4+ T cells after vaccination.

V was pared by 10 bases and J by 11 bases, with 26 bases between. The length of the CDR3 is 14 residues. From germline, CDR1 is LNHDA and CDR2 SQIVND (reference sequence). Treatment: 15 to 20 received Ad26.COV2.S at low or high dose, single or two shots; roughly five received placebo; per-sample allocation not given. Sampling took place 63 days after the first vaccine or placebo injection. The donor was a Boston adult aged 18-55 years. As its vector, the vaccine had Ad26, which expressed Wuhan-strain SARS-CoV-2 spike. Data came from immunoSEQ multiplex PCR; TCRdb stores just in-frame clones and leaves some out. The sample consists of approximately 300,000 clones, roughly 80% of them appearing once. Comments on this clone: What it recognizes is unknown.

The receptor was derived from a person aged 18-65 years who received the Ad26.COV2.S COVID-19 vaccine or a placebo. This chain connects TRBV19 to TRBJ1-1; the D is unclear. The sample in question was peripheral blood, obtained in a trial of Ad26.COV2.S vaccine versus placebo. Written as DNA, the CDR3 is TGTGCCACCCCCGACCGGCAGGCTACACTGATCGCTTTCTTT. Residues: CATPDRQATLIAFF.